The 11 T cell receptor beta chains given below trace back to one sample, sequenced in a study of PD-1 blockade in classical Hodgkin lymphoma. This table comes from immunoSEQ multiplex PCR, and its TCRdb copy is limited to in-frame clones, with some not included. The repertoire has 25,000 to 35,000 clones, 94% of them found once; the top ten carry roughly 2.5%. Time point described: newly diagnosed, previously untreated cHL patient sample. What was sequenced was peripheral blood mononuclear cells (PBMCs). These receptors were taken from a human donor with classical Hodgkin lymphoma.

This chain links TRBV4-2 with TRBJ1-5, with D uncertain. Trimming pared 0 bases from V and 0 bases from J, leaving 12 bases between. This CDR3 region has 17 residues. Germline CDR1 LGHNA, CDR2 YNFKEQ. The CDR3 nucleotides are TGTGCCAGCAGCCAAGATTTGGTAGATTATAGCAATCAGCCCCAGCATTTT. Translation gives CASSQDLVDYSNQPQHF.

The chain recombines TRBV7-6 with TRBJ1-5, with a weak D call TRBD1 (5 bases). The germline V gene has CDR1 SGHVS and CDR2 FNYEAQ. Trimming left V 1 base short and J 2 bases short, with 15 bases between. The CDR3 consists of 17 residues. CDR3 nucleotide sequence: TGTGCCAGCAGCTTAGAGCCGGGGGGGATTGGCAATCAGCCCCAGCATTTT. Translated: CASSLEPGGIGNQPQHF.

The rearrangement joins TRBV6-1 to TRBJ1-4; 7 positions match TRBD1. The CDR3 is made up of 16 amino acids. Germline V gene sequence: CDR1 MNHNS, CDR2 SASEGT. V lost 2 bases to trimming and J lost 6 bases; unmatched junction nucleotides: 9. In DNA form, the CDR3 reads TGTGCCAGCAGTGAATGGGGACAGCCGGGGCATGAAAAACTGTTTTTT. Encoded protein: CASSEWGQPGHEKLFF.

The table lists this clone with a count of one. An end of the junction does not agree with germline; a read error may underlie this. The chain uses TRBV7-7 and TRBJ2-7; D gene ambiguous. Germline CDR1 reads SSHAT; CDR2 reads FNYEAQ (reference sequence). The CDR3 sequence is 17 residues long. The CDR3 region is CASSHPKAKLVNYEQYF. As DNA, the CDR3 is TGTGCTAGCAGCCACCCAAAGGCCAAATTAGTTAATTACGAGCAGTACTTC. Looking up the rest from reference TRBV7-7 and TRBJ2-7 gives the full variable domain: GAGVSQSPRYKVTKRGQDVTLRCDPISSHATLYWYQQALGQGPEFLTYFNYEAQPDKSGLPSDRFSAERPEGSISTLTIQRTEQRDSAMYRCASSHPKAKLVNYEQYFGPGTRLTVT.

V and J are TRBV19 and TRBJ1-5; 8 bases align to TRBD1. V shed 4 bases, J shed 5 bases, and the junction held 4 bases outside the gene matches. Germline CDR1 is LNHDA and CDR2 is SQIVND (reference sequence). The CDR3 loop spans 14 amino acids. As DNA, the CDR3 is TGTGCCAGTAGTACCCTGACAGGGGATCAGCCCCAGCATTTT. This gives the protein CASSTLTGDQPQHF. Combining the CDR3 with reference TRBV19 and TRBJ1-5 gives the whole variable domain DGGITQSPKYLFRKEGQNVTLSCEQNLNHDAMYWYRQDPGQGLRLIYYSQIVNDFQKGDIAEGYSVSREKKESFPLTVTSAQKNPTAFYLCASSTLTGDQPQHFGDGTRLSIL.

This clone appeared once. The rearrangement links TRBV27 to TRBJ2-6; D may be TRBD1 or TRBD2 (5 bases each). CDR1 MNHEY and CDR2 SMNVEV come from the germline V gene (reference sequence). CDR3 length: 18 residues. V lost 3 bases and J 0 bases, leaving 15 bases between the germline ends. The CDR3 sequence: CASSLAGTAPSGANVLTF. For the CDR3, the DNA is TGTGCCAGCAGTTTGGCCGGGACGGCACCCTCTGGGGCCAACGTCCTGACTTTC.

CDR3: CASSEAGGADTQYF. As DNA, the CDR3 is TGTGCCAGCAGTGAGGCGGGGGGCGCAGATACGCAGTATTTT. V gene TRBV6-1 combines with J gene TRBJ2-3; 8 bases are a match to TRBD2. The germline CDR1 and CDR2 sequences are MNHNS and SASEGT. This CDR3 contains 14 residues. Trimming cost V 3 bases and J 4 bases; bases outside gene matches: 3.

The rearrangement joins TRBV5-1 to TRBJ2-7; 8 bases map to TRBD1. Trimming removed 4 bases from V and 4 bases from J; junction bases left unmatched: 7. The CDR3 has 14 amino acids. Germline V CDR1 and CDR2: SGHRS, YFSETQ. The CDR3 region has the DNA TGCGCCAGCAGCAGCGGACAGGGTGGTTACGAGCAGTACTTC. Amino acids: CASSSGQGGYEQYF.

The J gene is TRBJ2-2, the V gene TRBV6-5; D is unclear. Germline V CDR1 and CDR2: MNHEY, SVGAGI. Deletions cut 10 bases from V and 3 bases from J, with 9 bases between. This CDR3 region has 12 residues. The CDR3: CATFTDTGELFF. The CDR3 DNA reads TGTGCCACCTTCACCGACACCGGGGAGCTGTTTTTT.

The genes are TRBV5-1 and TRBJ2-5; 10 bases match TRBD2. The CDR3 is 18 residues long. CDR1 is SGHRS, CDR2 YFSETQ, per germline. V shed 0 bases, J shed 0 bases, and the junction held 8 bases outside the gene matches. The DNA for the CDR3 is TGCGCCAGCAGCTTGGATGTTGTGACTAGCGGGTACCAAGAGACCCAGTACTTC. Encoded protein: CASSLDVVTSGYQETQYF.

The CDR3 is CASSGGLALYEQYF. CDR3 coding DNA: TGTGCCAGCAGTGGGGGACTAGCGCTTTACGAGCAGTACTTC. The chain links TRBV6-1 to TRBJ2-7, with 10 bases lining up with TRBD2. This CDR3 is built from 14 residues. Germline lookup yields CDR1 MNHNS and CDR2 SASEGT. Trimming at V came to 4 bases and at J to 4 bases, leaving 4 bases not matched to a gene.